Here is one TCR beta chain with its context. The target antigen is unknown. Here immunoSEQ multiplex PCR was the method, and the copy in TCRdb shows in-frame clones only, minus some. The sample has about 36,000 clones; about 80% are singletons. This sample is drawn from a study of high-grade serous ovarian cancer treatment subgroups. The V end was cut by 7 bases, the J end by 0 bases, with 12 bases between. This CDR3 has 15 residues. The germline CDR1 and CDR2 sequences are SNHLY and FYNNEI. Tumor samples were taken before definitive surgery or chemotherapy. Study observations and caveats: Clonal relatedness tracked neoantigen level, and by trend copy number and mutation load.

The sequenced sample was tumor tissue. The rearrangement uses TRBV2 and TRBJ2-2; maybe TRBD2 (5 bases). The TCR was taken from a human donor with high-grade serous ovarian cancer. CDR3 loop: CASKVEGPNTGELFF. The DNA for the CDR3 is TGTGCCAGCAAGGTAGAGGGCCCGAACACCGGGGAGCTGTTTTTT.